These 17 T cell receptor beta chains were all obtained from the same sample, sequenced in a study of blood T cell repertoires in COVID-19 (TCRdb year 2020). The library was generated by the immunoSEQ multiplex PCR assay. TCRdb took this table from immuneACCESS and kept in-frame rearrangements with V and J called. Such tables lack part of the clones; where checked against another copy, unresolved V genes explain under half of the gap, and the rest is unexplained. The sample profile shows some 190,000 clones; 65% to 80% of them were found once. The ten biggest clones cover 9.5% to 15% of the sample. Sequenced sample: peripheral blood. All receptors derive from a woman between 50 and 59 years old with acute or convalescent COVID-19.

The CDR3: CAWKSGRNTEAFF. In DNA form, the CDR3 reads TGTGCCTGGAAGTCTGGGAGGAACACTGAAGCTTTCTTT. This chain links TRBV30 with TRBJ1-1, with D unclear. The CDR3 is 13 residues long. Per the germline V gene, CDR1 is GTSNPN and CDR2 is SVGIG (reference sequence). Trimming stripped 4 bases from V and 1 base from J, with 10 bases between.

The chain links TRBV20-1 to TRBJ2-6; D remains unclear. V shed 3 bases and J shed 2 bases, with 8 bases lying between them. Germline CDR1 is DFQATT and CDR2 is SNEGSKA (reference sequence). The CDR3 loop spans 14 amino acids. The CDR3: CSASSVPGANVLTF. The CDR3, as DNA: TGCAGTGCTAGTTCGGTTCCTGGGGCCAACGTCCTGACTTTC.

The V gene is TRBV18, the J gene TRBJ2-5, with a weak D call TRBD1 (5 bases). Germline V gene sequence: CDR1 KGHSH, CDR2 LQKENI. The CDR3 has 13 amino acids. The V gene lost 4 bases and the J gene lost 2 bases, with 8 bases spanning the gap. The CDR3 sequence is CASSRGQQETQYF. CDR3 coding DNA: TGTGCCAGCTCACGAGGACAACAAGAGACCCAGTACTTC.

The table lists this clone with a few counts. V gene TRBV15 combines with J gene TRBJ1-6; TRBD1 aligns across 8 bases. The trim removed 3 bases at V and 7 bases at J, leaving 5 bases unmatched. This CDR3 region has 15 residues. The V gene's germline CDR1 is LNHNV and CDR2 YYDKDF (reference sequence). The CDR3 DNA sequence: TGTGCCACCAGCAGGACCGGGACAGGCAATTCACCCCTCCACTTT. Translation gives CATSRTGTGNSPLHF.

V gene TRBV19 combines with J gene TRBJ2-2; D is perhaps TRBD1 (6 bases). Looked up from germline, CDR1 is LNHDA and CDR2 is SQIVND (reference sequence). V was shortened by 5 bases and J by 2 bases, with 12 bases between the two germline ends. The CDR3 contains 15 residues. For the CDR3, the DNA is TGTGCCAGTAGTTCCTGGACAGAAAACACCGGGGAGCTGTTTTTT. Encoded protein: CASSSWTENTGELFF.

V gene TRBV14 combines with J gene TRBJ1-3; D gene uncertain. The V gene's germline CDR1 is SGHDN and CDR2 FVKESK. The CDR3 sequence is 16 residues long. Trimming cost V 1 base and J 0 bases, with 10 bases left between them. The CDR3 protein is CASSQVRSLSGNTIYF. In DNA, the CDR3 is TGTGCCAGCAGCCAAGTCCGTTCCCTCTCTGGAAACACCATATATTTT.

This clone has a handful of counts. The V gene is TRBV6-5, the J gene TRBJ1-2, with D possibly matching TRBD1 (5 bases). The CDR3 contains 13 residues. Looked up from germline, CDR1 is MNHEY and CDR2 is SVGAGI. V was trimmed by 2 bases and J by 6 bases, leaving 10 bases between them. The CDR3 DNA reads as TGTGCCAGCAGTTACGCCAGGGAAGATGGCTACACCTTC. Its protein is CASSYAREDGYTF.

V gene TRBV3-1 (or the pseudogene TRBV3-2) combines with J gene TRBJ2-3, with D possibly TRBD2 on 6 matching bases. Germline CDR1 LGHDT, CDR2 YNNKEL (reference sequence). Trimming left V 4 bases short and J 4 bases short, with 12 bases between. CDR3 length: 14 residues. CDR3 sequence: CASSPSGLPDTQYF. For the CDR3, the DNA is TGTGCCAGCAGCCCCTCGGGACTGCCAGATACGCAGTATTTT.

V gene TRBV12-3 or TRBV12-4 combines with J gene TRBJ1-3; D not certain. V gave up 6 bases and J gave up 0 bases, with 3 bases separating them. The CDR3 consists of 12 residues. DNA for the CDR3: TGTGCCAGCAGGCGCTCTGGAAACACCATATATTTT. Its protein is CASRRSGNTIYF.

In its sample, this clone was seen once. The chain combines TRBV19 with TRBJ2-7, with 10 bases lining up with TRBD1. The CDR3 covers 13 residues. Per germline, CDR1 LNHDA and CDR2 SQIVND (reference sequence). Trimming took 5 bases from V and 4 from J; bases not matched to a gene: 2. The CDR3 DNA follows: TGTGCCAGTAGTTGGGACAGGGGTTACGAGCAGTACTTC. Protein: CASSWDRGYEQYF.

This clone has a handful of counts. The chain employs TRBV24-1 and TRBJ1-1; 8 bases fit TRBD1. The junction had 10 bases not matched to a gene; V was cut back by 9 bases and J by 5 bases. CDR1 is KGHDR, CDR2 SFDVKD, per germline. This CDR3 comprises 14 residues. CDR3 in amino acids: CATEGGQGGTEAFF. CDR3 DNA: TGTGCCACCGAAGGCGGACAGGGCGGGACTGAAGCTTTCTTT.

This rearrangement joins TRBV7-6 to TRBJ2-4; TRBD1 agrees at 8 bases. V lost 5 bases to trimming and J lost 0 bases; unmatched junction nucleotides: 12. The V gene's germline CDR1 is SGHVS and CDR2 FNYEAQ. CDR3 length equals 18 residues. The CDR3 nucleotides read TGTGCCAGCAGCCCGGAGTTCCAGGGGGCGTTAGCCAAAAACATTCAGTACTTC. Translated: CASSPEFQGALAKNIQYF.

The DNA for the CDR3 is TGTGCCAGCAGGGGTTTAGGAGGAGGAGAGACCCAGTACTTC. It specifies CASRGLGGGETQYF. The chain couples TRBV5-6 to TRBJ2-5; possible D gene TRBD2, 5 bases. The CDR3 is made up of 14 amino acids. V was trimmed by 5 bases and J by 4 bases, leaving 15 bases between them. The germline CDR1 and CDR2 sequences are SGHDT and YYEEEE.

The CDR3 coding sequence is TGTGCCAGCTCACGACAGGGGACACTCGGGGCCAACGTCCTGACTTTC. This sequence encodes CASSRQGTLGANVLTF. The V gene is TRBV18, the J gene TRBJ2-6; TRBD1 aligns across 8 bases. The V gene's germline CDR1 is KGHSH and CDR2 LQKENI. Trimming at V came to 4 bases and at J to 4 bases, leaving 6 bases not matched to a gene. CDR3 length equals 16 residues. Supplemented by reference TRBV18 and TRBJ2-6, the full variable domain reads NAGVMQNPRHLVRRRGQEARLRCSPMKGHSHVYWYRQLPEEGLKFMVYLQKENIIDESGMPKERFSAEFPKEGPSILRIQQVVRGDSAAYFCASSRQGTLGANVLTFGAGSRLTVL.

This clone was seen once. The V call is TRBV19, the J call TRBJ1-5; tentative D call: TRBD1 (5 bases). V lost 0 bases to trimming and J lost 11 bases, with 20 bases between them. CDR1 is LNHDA and CDR2 is SQIVND in the germline V gene (reference sequence). The CDR3 has 16 amino acids. CDR3 nucleotide sequence: TGTGCCAGTAGTATAGATCGTAGGGGTCCACAATCAGCCCAGCATTTT. Its translation is CASSIDRRGPQSAQHF.

CDR3 sequence reads: CASRDSPTNEKLFF. The CDR3 DNA reads TGTGCCAGTAGGGACAGCCCAACTAATGAAAAACTGTTTTTT. This sequence joins TRBV19 and TRBJ1-4, with D perhaps TRBD1 (6 bases). Germline-derived CDR1 and CDR2 are LNHDA and SQIVND (reference sequence). V dropped 6 bases and J dropped 0 bases, with 8 bases sitting between them. The CDR3 is 14 amino acids.

The V call is TRBV7-2, the J call TRBJ2-1; D is perhaps TRBD2 (6 bases). The ends were cut back, 5 bases at V and 2 bases at J, with 7 bases in the middle. This CDR3 is 13 amino acids long. Germline lookup yields CDR1 SGHTA and CDR2 FQGNSA. The CDR3 DNA reads as TGTGCCAGCAGCCCTAGCGCCTACAATGAGCAGTTCTTC. This codes for CASSPSAYNEQFF.